This T cell receptor beta chain was captured in a study of siplizumab effects on memory and regulatory T cells. CDR1 SGHAT and CDR2 FQNNGV come from the germline V gene. V lost 5 bases to trimming and J lost 6 bases, with 8 bases between them. The CDR3 has 12 amino acids. Turning to this clone: The antigen is not known.

In each sample, about 10^5 TCR templates were assayed. TCRdb's copy holds only in-frame clones and misses some; the assay was immunoSEQ multiplex PCR. The data contain some 100,000 clones, around 92% of them singletons. Study findings and constraints: Some alloreactive sequences were traceable to unstimulated CD4+ memory cells, and siplizumab significantly reduced them. Naive or memory phenotype assignment was not possible for roughly 75-97% of proliferating CD4+ or CD8+ clones. Contribution to the alloresponse seemed major for naive T cells, which also seemed more diverse than memory cells.

The TCR originated in a human donor in good health. The specimen sequenced was Tregs sorted from blood. This chain connects TRBV11-2 to TRBJ1-5; D is unresolved. CDR3 region: CASSPIGQPQHF. Here the CDR3 DNA reads TGTGCCAGCAGCCCGATCGGTCAGCCCCAGCATTTT.